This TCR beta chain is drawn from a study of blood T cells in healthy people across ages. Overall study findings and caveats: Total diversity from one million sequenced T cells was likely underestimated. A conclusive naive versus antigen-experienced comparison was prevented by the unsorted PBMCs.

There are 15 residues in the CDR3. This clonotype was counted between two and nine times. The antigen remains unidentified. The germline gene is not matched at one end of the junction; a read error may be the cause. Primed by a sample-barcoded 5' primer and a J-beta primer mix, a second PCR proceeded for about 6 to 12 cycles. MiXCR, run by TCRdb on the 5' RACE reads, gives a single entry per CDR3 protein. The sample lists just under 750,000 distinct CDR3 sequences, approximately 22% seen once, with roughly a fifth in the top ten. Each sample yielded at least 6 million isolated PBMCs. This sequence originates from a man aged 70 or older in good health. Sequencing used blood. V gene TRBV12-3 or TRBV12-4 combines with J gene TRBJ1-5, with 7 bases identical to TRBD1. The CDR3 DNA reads TGTGCCAGCAGCCCCTCAGGGGGGGGAGATCAGCCTCAGCATTTT. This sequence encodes CASSPSGGGDQPQHF.